This T cell receptor beta chain was observed in a study of T-cell reconstitution after alpha-beta-depleted transplantation in children. General study findings and limits: Some patients' high day-60 TCRbeta diversity was attributed to recipient cells surviving conditioning. Reports say that about two months after transplant, the alpha-beta T cells came out of several hundred graft clones that had expanded. Most T-cell counts and diversity one year after the transplant came from T cells that were newly produced.

Preparation of the TCRbeta library involved a method that used unique molecular identifiers. Using its own MiXCR run on the PCR reads, TCRdb lists one record per CDR3 protein. The sample lists a few hundred thousand distinct CDR3 sequences; over 7.5% were seen once. This clonotype appeared many times. Its antigen remains unknown. The ends were cut back, 1 base at V and 0 bases at J, with 10 bases in the middle. The CDR3 is 15 residues long. Looked up from germline, CDR1 is SGHAT and CDR2 is FQNNGV. The receptor was derived from a female patient aged 2 to 10 who had a stem cell transplant for Fanconi anemia, so the T cells may come from the graft donor. V is TRBV11-2 and J is TRBJ2-7; D remains unclear. Sample: peripheral blood, taken 360 days after TCRalphabeta/CD19-depleted stem cell transplant. In DNA, the CDR3 is TGTGCCAGCAGCTTAGGTTTTTTGGTCTCCTACGAGCAGTACTTC. Translating gives CASSLGFLVSYEQYF.